Shown below are 23 T cell receptor beta chains from a single sample sequenced in a study of T cell changes during pregnancy in multiple sclerosis. Clones were read by immunoSEQ multiplex PCR, and TCRdb kept only the in-frame ones, dropping some. This table holds more than 45,000 clones, 94% found once. The material was CD4+ T cells from peripheral blood mononuclear cells, obtained in the second trimester of pregnancy. All receptors derive from a female donor with multiple sclerosis, enrolled in a pregnancy study.

This chain uses TRBV2 with TRBJ2-1; TRBD1 aligns across 10 bases. CDR3 size: 16 residues. V trimming: 6 bases; J trimming: 9 bases; junction bases outside the gene matches: 14. Germline V gives CDR1 SNHLY, CDR2 FYNNEI. The CDR3 is CASSQLRTGGAGEQFF. The CDR3 DNA sequence: TGTGCCAGCAGCCAACTAAGGACAGGGGGAGCAGGTGAGCAGTTCTTC. Together with reference TRBV2 and TRBJ2-1, the CDR3 gives the full variable domain: EPEVTQTPSHQVTQMGQEVILRCVPISNHLYFYWYRQILGQKVEFLVSFYNNEISEKSEIFDDQFSVERPDGSNFTLKIRSTKLEDSAMYFCASSQLRTGGAGEQFFGPGTRLTVL.

This rearrangement joins TRBV5-1 to TRBJ2-5, with 10 bases that match TRBD2. With V trimmed by 3 bases and J by 5 bases, 7 bases remained unmatched. Germline-derived CDR1 and CDR2 are SGHRS and YFSETQ. The CDR3 is made up of 15 amino acids. Written as DNA, the CDR3 is TGCGCCAGCAGCTCTATGACTAGCGGGCGGGAGACCCAGTACTTC. The encoded protein is CASSSMTSGRETQYF.

The V and J genes are TRBV29-1 and TRBJ1-2; 7 bases match TRBD1. CDR1 is SQVTM and CDR2 is ANQGSEA in the germline V gene. This CDR3 is 15 amino acids long. CDR3 coding DNA: TGCAGTATCTCCCCGAACAGGGGAATGGGCTATGGCTACACCTTC. Translating gives CSISPNRGMGYGYTF.

A few counts support this clone. The genes are TRBV5-4 and TRBJ1-1; maybe TRBD1 (5 bases). The CDR3 runs to 16 residues. V gave up 4 bases and J gave up 2 bases, with 18 bases separating them. From germline, CDR1 is SGHNT and CDR2 YYREEE (reference sequence). The CDR3 sequence is CASSPPVRVENTEAFF. The CDR3 DNA reads TGTGCCAGCAGCCCGCCCGTCAGGGTGGAAAACACTGAAGCTTTCTTT.

This rearrangement joins TRBV7-9 to TRBJ2-2; D gene unclear. Between the trimmed V and J ends, which lost 1 base and 5 bases, there was a span of 17 bases. CDR3 length: 17 amino acids. Germline CDR1 SEHNR, CDR2 FQNEAQ (reference sequence). The CDR3 sequence is CASSLGSAGSGTGELFF. The CDR3 nucleotides are TGTGCCAGCAGCTTAGGGTCGGCCGGCTCAGGTACCGGGGAGCTGTTTTTT.

V is TRBV7-2 and J is TRBJ2-1, with D possibly TRBD2 on 7 matching bases. CDR3 length equals 14 residues. The germline gives CDR1 SGHTA, CDR2 FQGNSA. Trimming pared 6 bases from V and 6 bases from J, leaving 15 bases between. The CDR3 nucleotides are TGTGCCAGCAGGGAAGGGGGGACTACCAATGAGCAGTTCTTC. Protein product: CASREGGTTNEQFF. The whole variable domain, remainder taken from reference TRBV7-2 and TRBJ2-1, is GAGVSQSPSNKVTEKGKDVELRCDPISGHTALYWYRQSLGQGLEFLIYFQGNSAPDKSGLPSDRFSAERTGGSVSTLTIQRTQQEDSAVYLCASREGGTTNEQFFGPGTRLTVL.

The chain recombines TRBV6-6 with TRBJ1-5; a possible D gene is TRBD1 (6 bases). This CDR3 is built from 15 residues. Per the germline V gene, CDR1 is MNHNY and CDR2 is SVGAGI (reference sequence). V was clipped by 4 bases and J by 2 bases, with 12 bases between them. The CDR3 DNA is TGTGCCAGCAGTTCCCGGACAGCTGGCAATCAGCCCCAGCATTTT. Protein product: CASSSRTAGNQPQHF.

The chain combines TRBV2 with TRBJ2-7; D not resolved. This CDR3 is 12 amino acids long. Deletions cut 8 bases from V and 1 base from J, with 9 bases between. The germline CDR1 and CDR2 sequences are SNHLY and FYNNEI. DNA of the CDR3: TGTGCCAGCTCGTCACAGTCCTACGAGCAGTACTTC. Translating it yields CASSSQSYEQYF.

CDR3 region: CAISGISGGTDTQYF. The CDR3 region has the DNA TGTGCCATCAGTGGGATTAGCGGGGGAACAGATACGCAGTATTTT. This chain links TRBV10-3 with TRBJ2-3, with 9 bases aligning to TRBD2. Trimming took 4 bases from V and 3 from J; bases not matched to a gene: 5. The CDR3 has 15 residues. Germline assignment: CDR1 ENHRY and CDR2 SYGVKD.

The rearrangement joins TRBV27 to TRBJ2-5; TRBD1 is a possible D gene (5 bases). This CDR3 contains 13 residues. V lost 2 bases and J lost 7, with 11 bases in between. Per germline, CDR1 MNHEY and CDR2 SMNVEV (reference sequence). For the CDR3, the DNA is TGTGCCAGCAGTTTACAGGGATCGGGGACCCAGTACTTC. As protein: CASSLQGSGTQYF.

CDR3 bases: TGTGCCAGCAGGATAGACAGGGACAATTCACCCCTCCACTTT. Amino acid sequence: CASRIDRDNSPLHF. The V gene is TRBV28, the J gene TRBJ1-6; 7 nucleotides line up with TRBD1. The V gene end was trimmed by 6 bases and the J gene end by 7 bases; junction bases not matched to a gene: 6. Germline V gene data show CDR1 as MDHEN and CDR2 as SYDVKM. The CDR3 covers 14 residues.

J is TRBJ2-5 and V is TRBV7-2; 9 nucleotides agree with TRBD2. The CDR3 is 15 residues long. Germline V gene data show CDR1 as SGHTA and CDR2 as FQGNSA. J was trimmed by 2 bases and V by 3 bases; bases with no gene match: 4. The CDR3 DNA sequence: TGTGCCAGCAGCTTGGGGCGGGGGGGACAAGAGACCCAGTACTTC. The encoded protein is CASSLGRGGQETQYF.

The rearrangement joins TRBV4-2 to TRBJ1-6, with unresolved D. Germline V gene data show CDR1 as LGHNA and CDR2 as YNFKEQ. The CDR3 is 19 amino acids. The V end lost 6 bases, the J end lost 3 bases, and 24 bases lay between the germline ends. The CDR3 spells CASRDPLKGPRDYNSPLHF. The CDR3 coding sequence is TGTGCCAGCAGGGATCCCTTAAAGGGCCCTCGGGACTATAATTCACCCCTCCACTTT.

This clone was observed a few times. The rearrangement uses TRBV5-4 and TRBJ2-7, with D possibly matching TRBD2 (7 bases). Trimming left V 7 bases short and J 2 bases short, with 19 bases between. This CDR3 region has 15 residues. Looked up from germline, CDR1 is SGHNT and CDR2 is YYREEE (reference sequence). CDR3 protein: CASGLRGGGTYEQYF. In nucleotides, the CDR3 is TGTGCCAGCGGACTTAGGGGGGGCGGCACCTACGAGCAGTACTTC.

The rearrangement uses TRBV6-6 and TRBJ2-5; D is unclear. The CDR3 is 15 amino acids. The germline V gene has CDR1 MNHNY and CDR2 SVGAGI (reference sequence). Trimming left V 2 bases short and J 3 bases short, with 13 bases between. CDR3 in amino acids: CASSYPRGKEETQYF. The CDR3 bases are TGTGCCAGCAGTTACCCCCGAGGAAAAGAAGAGACCCAGTACTTC.

Comments on this clone: The junction and the germline gene differ at one end; a read error may be behind it. The chain couples TRBV7-9 to TRBJ2-5; perhaps TRBD2 as D (5 bases). Germline V CDR1 and CDR2: SEHNR, FQNEAQ (reference sequence). The CDR3 runs to 14 residues. CDR3 region: CASSLVEGRGPSNF. CDR3 DNA sequence: TGTGCCAGCAGCTTAGTTGAGGGTCGCGGACCAAGTAACTTC.

V is TRBV2 and J is TRBJ2-7; 9 bases align to TRBD2. V gave up 7 bases and J gave up 2 bases; unmatched junction bases: 12. The germline V gene encodes CDR1 SNHLY and CDR2 FYNNEI. The length of the CDR3 is 16 residues. The CDR3 reads CASMRGGLAGTYEQYF. CDR3 DNA: TGTGCCAGCATGAGGGGGGGGCTAGCGGGAACCTACGAGCAGTACTTC.

This clone is a singleton in its sample. V usage is TRBV27 and J usage is TRBJ1-1; TRBD1 aligns across 7 bases. The CDR3 is 14 amino acids. Germline V gene lookup returns CDR1 MNHEY and CDR2 SMNVEV (reference sequence). With 5 bases clipped from V and 4 bases from J, the junction kept 7 bases outside the gene matches. The CDR3 region has the DNA TGTGCCAGCAGTCAGAGACAGGGAAGCACTGAAGCTTTCTTT. This gives the protein CASSQRQGSTEAFF.

The chain links TRBV7-2 to TRBJ1-6; D gene unclear. The germline V and J ends were trimmed by 5 bases and 5 bases, with 10 bases remaining between them. The CDR3 consists of 14 residues. The germline V gene encodes CDR1 SGHTA and CDR2 FQGNSA. CDR3 sequence: CASSAVSHNSPLHF. The CDR3 coding sequence is TGTGCCAGCAGCGCTGTGAGTCATAATTCACCCCTCCACTTT.

The chain links TRBV6-1 to TRBJ1-2; D remains unclear. Deletions cut 0 bases from V and 4 bases from J, with 6 bases between. CDR1 is MNHNS and CDR2 is SASEGT in the germline V gene. The CDR3 runs to 13 residues. CDR3 residues: CASSEARVYGYTF. The CDR3 nucleotides are TGTGCCAGCAGTGAAGCGAGGGTCTATGGCTACACCTTC.

This clone was found a few times. The gene calls are TRBV19 and TRBJ1-1, with 7 bases identical to TRBD1. This CDR3 is built from 15 residues. CDR1 is LNHDA and CDR2 is SQIVND in the germline V gene (reference sequence). Trimming removed 2 bases from V and 7 bases from J; junction bases left unmatched: 10. CDR3 protein: CASSIPSGGQFEAFF. The CDR3, as DNA: TGTGCCAGTAGTATACCCTCTGGGGGACAGTTTGAAGCTTTCTTT.

This chain uses TRBV11-2 with TRBJ1-2; D perhaps matches TRBD1 (6 bases). Per germline, CDR1 SGHAT and CDR2 FQNNGV. Between the trimmed V and J ends, which lost 5 bases and 0 bases, there was a span of 13 bases. The CDR3 is 15 amino acids. CDR3 DNA: TGTGCCAGCAGCGTACTGACAGGAGCTAACTATGGCTACACCTTC. This encodes CASSVLTGANYGYTF.

This chain links TRBV29-1 with TRBJ2-3, with 16 nucleotides matching TRBD2. The CDR3 sequence is 13 residues long. V was clipped by 7 bases and J by 8 bases; unmatched bases: 3. Germline V lookup: CDR1 SQVTM, CDR2 ANQGSEA. This CDR3 reads CSAGLAGGTTQYF. DNA of the CDR3: TGCAGCGCGGGACTAGCGGGGGGGACTACGCAGTATTTT.